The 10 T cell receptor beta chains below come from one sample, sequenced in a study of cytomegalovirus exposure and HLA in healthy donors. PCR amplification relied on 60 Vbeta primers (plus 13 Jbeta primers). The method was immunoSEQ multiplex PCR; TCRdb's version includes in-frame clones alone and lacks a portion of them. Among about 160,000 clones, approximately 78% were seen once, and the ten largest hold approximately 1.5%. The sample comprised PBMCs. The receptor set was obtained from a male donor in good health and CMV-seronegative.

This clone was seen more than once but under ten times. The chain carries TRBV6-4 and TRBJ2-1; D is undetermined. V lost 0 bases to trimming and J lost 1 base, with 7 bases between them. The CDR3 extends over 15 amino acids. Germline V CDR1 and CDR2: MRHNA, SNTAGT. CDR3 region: CASSDSTESYNEQFF. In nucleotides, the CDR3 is TGTGCCAGCAGTGACTCAACAGAGTCCTACAATGAGCAGTTCTTC.

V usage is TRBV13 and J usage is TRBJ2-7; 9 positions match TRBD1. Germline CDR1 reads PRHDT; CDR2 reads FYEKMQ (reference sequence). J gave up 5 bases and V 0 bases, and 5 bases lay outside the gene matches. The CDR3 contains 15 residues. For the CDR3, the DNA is TGTGCCAGCAGCTTAGGCTACAGGGGGCTCAACGAGCAGTACTTC. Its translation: CASSLGYRGLNEQYF.

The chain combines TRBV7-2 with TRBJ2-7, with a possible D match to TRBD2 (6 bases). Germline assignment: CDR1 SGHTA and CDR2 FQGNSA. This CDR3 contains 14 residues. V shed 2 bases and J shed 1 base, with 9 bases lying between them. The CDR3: CASSLSGFSYEQYF. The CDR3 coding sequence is TGTGCCAGCAGCTTAAGCGGGTTTTCCTACGAGCAGTACTTC. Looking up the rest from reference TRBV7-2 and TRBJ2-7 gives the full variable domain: GAGVSQSPSNKVTEKGKDVELRCDPISGHTALYWYRQSLGQGLEFLIYFQGNSAPDKSGLPSDRFSAERTGGSVSTLTIQRTQQEDSAVYLCASSLSGFSYEQYFGPGTRLTVT.

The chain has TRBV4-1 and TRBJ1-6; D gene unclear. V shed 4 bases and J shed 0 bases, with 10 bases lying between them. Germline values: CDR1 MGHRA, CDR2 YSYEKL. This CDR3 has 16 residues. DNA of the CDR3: TGCGCCAGCAGCCCCGACGGCGGCTCCTATAATTCACCCCTCCACTTT. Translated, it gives CASSPDGGSYNSPLHF.

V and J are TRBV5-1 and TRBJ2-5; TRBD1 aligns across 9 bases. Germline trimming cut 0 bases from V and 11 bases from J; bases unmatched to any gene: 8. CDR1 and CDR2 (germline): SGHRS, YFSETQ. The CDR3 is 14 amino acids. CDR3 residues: CASSLGQGGREQYF. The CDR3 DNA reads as TGCGCCAGCAGCTTGGGACAGGGGGGGAGGGAGCAGTACTTC.

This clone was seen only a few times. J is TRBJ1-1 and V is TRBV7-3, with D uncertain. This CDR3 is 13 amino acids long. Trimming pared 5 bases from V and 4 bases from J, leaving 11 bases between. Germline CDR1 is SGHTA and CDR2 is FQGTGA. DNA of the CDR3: TGTGCCAGCAGCAATGGACGGGGCACTGAAGCTTTCTTT. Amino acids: CASSNGRGTEAFF.

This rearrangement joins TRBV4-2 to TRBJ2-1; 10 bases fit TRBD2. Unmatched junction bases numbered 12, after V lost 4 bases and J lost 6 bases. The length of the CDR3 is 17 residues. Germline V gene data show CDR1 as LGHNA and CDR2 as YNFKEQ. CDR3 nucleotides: TGTGCCAGCAGCCGCCCCGGGGGAGCGGGAGGGCTCAATGAGCAGTTCTTC. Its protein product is CASSRPGGAGGLNEQFF.

In nucleotides, the CDR3 is TGTGCCTCTTTGGGGCGAAACTATGGCTACACCTTC. This codes for CASLGRNYGYTF. The gene calls are TRBV19 and TRBJ1-2; a possible D gene is TRBD1 (5 bases). The CDR3 runs to 12 residues. Germline CDR1 reads LNHDA; CDR2 reads SQIVND (reference sequence). Trimming removed 11 bases at V and 2 bases at J, with 12 bases between. The full variable domain, its missing parts supplied by reference TRBV19 and TRBJ1-2, is DGGITQSPKYLFRKEGQNVTLSCEQNLNHDAMYWYRQDPGQGLRLIYYSQIVNDFQKGDIAEGYSVSREKKESFPLTVTSAQKNPTAFYLCASLGRNYGYTFGSGTRLTVV.

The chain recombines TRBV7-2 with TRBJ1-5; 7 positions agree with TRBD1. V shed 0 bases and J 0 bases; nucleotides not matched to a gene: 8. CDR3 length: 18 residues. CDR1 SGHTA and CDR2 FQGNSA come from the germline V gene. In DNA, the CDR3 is TGTGCCAGCAGCTTAGCGCCCGGGACAGCCGATAGCAATCAGCCCCAGCATTTT. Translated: CASSLAPGTADSNQPQHF.

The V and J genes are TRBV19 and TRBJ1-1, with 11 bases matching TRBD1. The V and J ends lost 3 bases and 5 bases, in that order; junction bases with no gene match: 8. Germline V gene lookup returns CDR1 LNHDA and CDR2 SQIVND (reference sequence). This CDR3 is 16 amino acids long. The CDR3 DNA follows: TGTGCCAGTAGTATGGGGACTGGACAGGGGGCGACTGAAGCTTTCTTT. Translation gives CASSMGTGQGATEAFF. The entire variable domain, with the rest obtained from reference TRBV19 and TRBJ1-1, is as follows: DGGITQSPKYLFRKEGQNVTLSCEQNLNHDAMYWYRQDPGQGLRLIYYSQIVNDFQKGDIAEGYSVSREKKESFPLTVTSAQKNPTAFYLCASSMGTGQGATEAFFGQGTRLTVV.